This TCR beta chain was recorded in a study of identical twins. Study-wide findings and caveats: Potential partial confounding of zero-insertion analyses by invariant MAIT and iNKT cells was noted. It was out-of-frame TCR alpha sharing in monozygotic twins that models underestimated. Alpha sequences that were out-of-frame and twin-shared showed an excess of low generation probability.

TCRdb re-derived calls from the 5' RACE reads in MiXCR, one entry per CDR3 protein. The sample has roughly 720,000 distinct CDR3 sequences, about 18% seen once; the top ten hold over 10%. This clonotype has only a few counts. Its antigen is as yet unknown. Germline V lookup: CDR1 SQVTM, CDR2 ANQGSEA. This CDR3 is 12 amino acids long. V was trimmed by 4 bases and J by 2 bases, leaving 9 bases between them. The data were also submitted as part of a second study, on T cells expressing NK-cell markers. That source reports: NKG2C+ dominant clonotypes from 5 to 7 donors made up about 1.0-7.5% of CD8+ T cells.

The specimen was PBMCs. The chain joins TRBV29-1 to TRBJ2-7; D could derive from TRBD1 or TRBD2 (5 bases each). The clonotype originates from a woman aged 18-29 years in good health. The CDR3 sequence: CSVAGAPYEQYF. The CDR3 region has the DNA TGCAGCGTTGCCGGGGCCCCCTACGAGCAGTACTTC.